This TCR beta chain was recorded in a study of identical twins. Whole-study results and caveats: Twin sharing of out-of-frame TCR alpha was underestimated by models in monozygotic pairs.

Trimming removed 6 bases from V and 6 bases from J, with 17 bases in between. CDR3 length: 14 amino acids. The germline CDR1 and CDR2 sequences are SQVTM and ANQGSEA. TCRdb fed the 5' RACE reads into MiXCR, producing one record per CDR3 protein. The table shows hundreds of thousands of distinct CDR3 sequences, with over 5% occurring only once. This clonotype was detected ten times or more. What it binds is unknown. The chain carries TRBV29-1 and TRBJ2-2; weak D call: TRBD2 (6 bases). This TCR was recovered from a man aged 18 to 30 in good health. The sequenced material came from naive T cells sorted from blood. CDR3 in amino acids: CSVTGTVGAGELFF. In nucleotides, the CDR3 is TGCAGCGTGACCGGGACTGTGGGTGCCGGGGAGCTGTTTTTT.